These T cell receptor beta chains were read from a single sample in a study of OX40 agonist ivuxolimab in advanced cancers. Assay: immunoSEQ multiplex PCR; the TCRdb copy retains only in-frame clones and omits some. The table includes about 67,000 clones, approximately 81% detected once. Specimen: CD4+ or CD8+ T cells sorted from blood, collected in a trial of the OX40 agonist ivuxolimab. These receptors were obtained from an adult with an advanced solid tumor such as melanoma, head and neck, liver or kidney cancer. CDR3s include the opening cysteine and the closing phenylalanine or tryptophan. Fields, in order: V gene, clone size, J gene, D gene, CDR3 protein, CDR3 DNA. A D gene is named only where the DNA matches it firmly. A clone size is listed for some rows: how often the clone was seen (once, few, many), or a class if it is expanded.

>TRBV5-8|NA|TRBJ2-5|NA
CASRLAGGETQYF
TGTGCCAGCAGGCTGGCGGGCGGAGAGACCCAGTACTTC
>TRBV10-3|once|TRBJ2-7|TRBD1
CAITGTGGNEQYF
TGTGCCATCACCGGGACAGGGGGCAACGAGCAGTACTTC
>TRBV28|NA|TRBJ1-5|NA
CASSFAGVNQPQHF
TGTGCCAGCAGTTTTGCAGGGGTCAATCAGCCCCAGCATTTT
>TRBV10-3|NA|TRBJ2-3|TRBD2
CAISERRGGQDTQYF
TGTGCCATCAGTGAACGGCGGGGGGGCCAAGATACGCAGTATTTT
>TRBV7-3|NA|TRBJ2-2|TRBD1
CASSQPRTGAGMNTGELFF
TGTGCCAGCAGCCAACCAAGGACAGGGGCCGGGATGAACACCGGGGAGCTGTTTTTT
>TRBV19|NA|TRBJ2-3|TRBD1
CASSDARQGAFTDTQYF
TGTGCCAGTAGTGACGCCCGACAGGGAGCATTCACAGATACGCAGTATTTT
>TRBV5-1|NA|TRBJ2-7|NA
CASSDQAGYEQYF
TGCGCCAGCAGCGACCAGGCGGGCTACGAGCAGTACTTC
>TRBV19|NA|TRBJ2-7|TRBD2
CASRREGSGSQQYF
TGTGCCAGTAGAAGAGAGGGTAGCGGGAGCCAGCAGTACTTC
>TRBV6-1|NA|TRBJ2-7|NA
CASIHSVTYEQYF
TGTGCCAGCATACATAGTGTTACCTACGAGCAGTACTTC
>TRBV7-2|once|TRBJ2-3|NA
CASSLPGSTDTQYF
TGTGCCAGCAGCTTACCCGGCTCCACAGATACGCAGTATTTT
>TRBV4-1|few|TRBJ2-5|TRBD2
CASSQERRGGGLGTQYF
TGCGCCAGCAGCCAAGAAAGACGCGGGGGGGGCCTGGGGACCCAGTACTTC
>TRBV28|few|TRBJ2-3|NA
CASSLPGETQYF
TGTGCCAGCAGTTTACCGGGGGAGACGCAGTATTTT
>TRBV7-9|NA|TRBJ2-1|TRBD2
CASRSVAGGPNEQFF
TGTGCCAGCAGGTCGGTAGCGGGAGGGCCAAATGAGCAGTTCTTC
>TRBV2|NA|TRBJ2-3|TRBD1
CASRPRTPGQGVGDTQYF
TGTGCCAGCAGACCCCGGACACCGGGACAGGGAGTTGGAGATACGCAGTATTTT
>TRBV11-2|once|TRBJ2-7|TRBD1
CASTIGQGTYEQYF
TGTGCCAGCACCATCGGACAGGGTACCTACGAGCAGTACTTC
>TRBV5-4|NA|TRBJ2-6|TRBD1
CASSLDRGSGANVLTF
TGTGCCAGCAGCTTGGACAGGGGGTCTGGGGCCAACGTCCTGACTTTC
>TRBV4-2|NA|TRBJ2-7|TRBD2
CASSQAGTSAYEQYF
TGTGCCAGCAGCCAAGCGGGGACTAGCGCCTACGAGCAGTACTTC
>TRBV27|NA|TRBJ2-7|TRBD2
CASSLEGTSGSWTYEQYF
TGTGCCAGCAGTTTAGAAGGGACTAGCGGGAGTTGGACCTACGAGCAGTACTTC
>TRBV18|NA|TRBJ1-1|NA
CASSPSQGTEAFF
TGTGCCAGCTCGCCCAGCCAGGGGACTGAAGCTTTCTTT
>TRBV5-6|NA|TRBJ1-1|NA
CASSIGPNTEAFF
TGTGCCAGCAGCATCGGTCCGAACACTGAAGCTTTCTTT
>TRBV7-9|NA|TRBJ2-7|TRBD2
CASSSTSGSVYEQYF
TGTGCCAGCAGCTCGACTAGCGGGAGTGTGTACGAGCAGTACTTC
>TRBV2|NA|TRBJ2-2|NA
CASSRQRMNTGELFF
TGTGCCAGCAGCCGACAGAGAATGAACACCGGGGAGCTGTTTTTT
>TRBV28|NA|TRBJ1-2|NA
CATYRVLKNYGYTF
TGTGCCACTTACCGGGTCCTTAAAAACTATGGCTACACCTTC
>TRBV6-1|NA|TRBJ2-1|TRBD2
CASSAHSGRASLEQFF
TGTGCCAGCAGTGCACATAGCGGGAGGGCCTCCCTTGAGCAGTTCTTC
>TRBV18|NA|TRBJ1-2|NA
CASSPTGSGGYTF
TGTGCCAGCTCACCAACGGGGTCTGGGGGCTACACCTTC
>TRBV11-2|once|TRBJ1-2|TRBD1
CASSQFEGARANGYTF
TGTGCCAGCAGCCAATTCGAGGGGGCGAGGGCGAATGGCTACACCTTC
>TRBV7-2|NA|TRBJ2-7|NA
CASSPVGLSSYEQYF
TGTGCCAGCAGCCCCGTCGGACTTAGCTCCTACGAGCAGTACTTC
>TRBV11-2|NA|TRBJ2-7|NA
CASSLVGTVYEQYF
TGTGCCAGCAGCTTAGTAGGGACTGTGTACGAGCAGTACTTC
>TRBV2|few|TRBJ1-1|NA
CASSSLGRKAFF
TGTGCCAGCAGCTCGTTAGGTAGAAAAGCTTTCTTT
>TRBV28|NA|TRBJ1-5|TRBD1
CASSWGQSNQPQHF
TGTGCCAGCAGTTGGGGACAGTCAAATCAGCCCCAGCATTTT
>TRBV11-1|medium-sized|TRBJ1-6|NA
CASSLSPTGRSPLHF
TGTGCCAGCAGCTTATCCCCGACAGGCCGCTCGCCCCTCCACTTT
>TRBV19|NA|TRBJ2-1|NA
CASSVPDRTAYNEQFF
TGTGCCAGTAGTGTACCAGACAGGACTGCCTACAATGAGCAGTTCTTC
>TRBV2|NA|TRBJ1-4|NA
CASRGFEGEKLFF
TGTGCCAGCAGGGGGTTCGAAGGTGAAAAACTGTTTTTT
>TRBV19|NA|TRBJ1-5|NA
CASSSRVSGGNQPQHF
TGTGCCAGTAGTAGCCGGGTCTCCGGAGGCAATCAGCCCCAGCATTTT
>TRBV5-1|NA|TRBJ1-2|TRBD1
CASSWTGTSNYGYTF
TGCGCCAGCAGCTGGACAGGGACTTCTAACTATGGCTACACCTTC
>TRBV21-1|few|TRBJ2-2|NA
CASSKIAGGSNTGELFF
TGTGCCAGCAGCAAAATAGCCGGGGGGTCGAACACCGGGGAGCTGTTTTTT
>TRBV7-6|NA|TRBJ2-5|TRBD1
CASSTQTGGQETQYF
TGTGCCAGCAGCACCCAGACAGGGGGCCAAGAGACCCAGTACTTC
>TRBV6-6|once|TRBJ2-3|TRBD1
CASRADRGTDTQYF
TGTGCCAGCAGGGCTGACAGGGGGACAGATACGCAGTATTTT
>TRBV10-3|NA|TRBJ2-3|NA
CAISAEEDTQYF
TGTGCCATCAGTGCCGAGGAAGATACGCAGTATTTT
>TRBV6-1|NA|TRBJ1-1|NA
CASSLMKNTEAFF
TGTGCCAGCAGCCTTATGAAAAACACTGAAGCTTTCTTT
>TRBV7-2|NA|TRBJ2-1|TRBD1
CASSADRANEQFF
TGTGCCAGCAGCGCGGACAGGGCAAATGAGCAGTTCTTC
>TRBV4-1|NA|TRBJ2-1|TRBD2
CASSRSPVGGRSSYNEQFF
TGCGCCAGCAGCCGAAGCCCGGTTGGCGGGAGGAGCTCCTACAATGAGCAGTTCTTC
>TRBV7-8|NA|TRBJ2-7|TRBD2
CASSSRRLADSYEQYF
TGTGCCAGCAGCTCCCGGAGACTAGCGGACTCCTACGAGCAGTACTTC
>TRBV5-4|NA|TRBJ2-3|TRBD1
CASRFRDRGTDTQYF
TGTGCCAGCAGGTTCCGGGACAGGGGGACAGATACGCAGTATTTT
>TRBV4-1|few|TRBJ2-2|TRBD1
CASRRESGRGRVGELFF
TGCGCCAGCAGACGTGAGTCGGGCAGGGGGCGCGTCGGGGAGCTGTTTTTT
>TRBV2|NA|TRBJ1-5|NA
CASNFVGRGQPQHF
TGTGCCAGTAATTTCGTAGGGAGGGGGCAGCCCCAGCATTTT
>TRBV27|NA|TRBJ1-6|TRBD1
CASQGQGNSPLHF
TGTGCCAGCCAGGGACAGGGCAATTCACCCCTCCACTTT
>TRBV5-1|NA|TRBJ1-2|NA
CASSLDEGSGYTF
TGCGCCAGCAGCTTGGATGAAGGGAGCGGCTACACCTTC
>TRBV30|NA|TRBJ1-4|NA
CAWSQTLGEKLFF
TGTGCCTGGAGCCAAACCCTGGGAGAAAAACTGTTTTTT
>TRBV5-3|NA|TRBJ2-3|TRBD1
CARSGQGGKDTQYF
TGTGCCAGAAGCGGACAGGGAGGAAAAGATACGCAGTATTTT
>TRBV13|NA|TRBJ2-2|NA
CASSLIRRAGELFF
TGTGCCAGCAGCCTCATTCGCCGCGCCGGGGAGCTGTTTTTT
>TRBV10-1|medium-sized|TRBJ1-1|TRBD1
CAMRTGSRWKMNTEAFF
TGCGCCATGAGGACAGGGTCGAGGTGGAAAATGAACACTGAAGCTTTCTTT
>TRBV11-2|NA|TRBJ1-2|NA
CASWNQDNSANYGYTF
TGTGCCAGCTGGAATCAAGACAACTCAGCTAACTATGGCTACACCTTC
>TRBV28|NA|TRBJ2-2|NA
CASTQDRNTGELFF
TGTGCCAGCACCCAGGACAGGAACACCGGGGAGCTGTTTTTT
>TRBV19|NA|TRBJ1-3|NA
CASSPLDMRSGNTIYF
TGTGCCAGTAGTCCCTTGGACATGCGCTCTGGAAACACCATATATTTT